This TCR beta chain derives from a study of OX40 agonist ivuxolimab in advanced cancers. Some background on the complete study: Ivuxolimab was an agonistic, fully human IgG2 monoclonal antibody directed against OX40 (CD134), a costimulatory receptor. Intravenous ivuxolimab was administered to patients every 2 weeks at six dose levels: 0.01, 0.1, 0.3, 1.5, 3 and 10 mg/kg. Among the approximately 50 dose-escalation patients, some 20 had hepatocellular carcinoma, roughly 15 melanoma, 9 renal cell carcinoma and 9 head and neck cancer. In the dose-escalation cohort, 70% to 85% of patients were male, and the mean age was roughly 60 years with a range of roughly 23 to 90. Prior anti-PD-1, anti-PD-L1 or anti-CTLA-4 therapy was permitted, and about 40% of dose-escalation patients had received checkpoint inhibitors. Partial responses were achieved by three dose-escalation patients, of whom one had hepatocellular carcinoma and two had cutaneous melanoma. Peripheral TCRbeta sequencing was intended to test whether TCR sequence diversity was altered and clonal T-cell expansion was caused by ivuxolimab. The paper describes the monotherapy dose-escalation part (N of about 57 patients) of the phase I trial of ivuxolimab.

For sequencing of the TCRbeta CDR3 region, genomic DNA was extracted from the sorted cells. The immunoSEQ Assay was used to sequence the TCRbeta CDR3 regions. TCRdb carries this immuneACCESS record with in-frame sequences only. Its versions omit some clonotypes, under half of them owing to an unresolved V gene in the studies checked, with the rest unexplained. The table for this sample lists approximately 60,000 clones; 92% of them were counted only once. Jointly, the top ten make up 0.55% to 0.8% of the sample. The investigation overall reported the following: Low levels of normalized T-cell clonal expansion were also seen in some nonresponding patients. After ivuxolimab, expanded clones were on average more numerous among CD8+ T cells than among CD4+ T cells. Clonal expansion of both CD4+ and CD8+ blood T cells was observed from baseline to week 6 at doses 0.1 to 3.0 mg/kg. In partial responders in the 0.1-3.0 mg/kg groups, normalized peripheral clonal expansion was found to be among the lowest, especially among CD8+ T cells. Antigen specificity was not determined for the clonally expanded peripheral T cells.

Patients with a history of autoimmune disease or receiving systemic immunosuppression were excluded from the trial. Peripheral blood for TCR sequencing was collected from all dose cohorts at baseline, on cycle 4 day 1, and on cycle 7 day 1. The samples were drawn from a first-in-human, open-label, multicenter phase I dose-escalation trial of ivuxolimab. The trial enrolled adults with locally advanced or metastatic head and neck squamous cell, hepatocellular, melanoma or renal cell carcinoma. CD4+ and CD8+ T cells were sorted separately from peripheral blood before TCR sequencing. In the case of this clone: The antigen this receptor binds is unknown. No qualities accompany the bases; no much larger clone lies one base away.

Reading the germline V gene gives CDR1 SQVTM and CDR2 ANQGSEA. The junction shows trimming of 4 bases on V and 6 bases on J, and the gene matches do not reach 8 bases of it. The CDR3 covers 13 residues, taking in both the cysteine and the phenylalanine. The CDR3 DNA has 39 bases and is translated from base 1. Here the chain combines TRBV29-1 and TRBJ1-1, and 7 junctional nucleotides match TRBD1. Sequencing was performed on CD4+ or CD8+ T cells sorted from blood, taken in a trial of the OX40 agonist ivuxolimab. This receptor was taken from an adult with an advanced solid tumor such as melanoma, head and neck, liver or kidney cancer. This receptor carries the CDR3 CSVVRGGGAEAFF. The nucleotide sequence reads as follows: TGCAGCGTTGTCAGGGGGGGAGGCGCTGAAGCTTTCTTT.